Listed below are T cell receptor beta chains from one sample, sequenced in a study of T-cell reconstitution after alpha-beta-depleted transplantation in children. Each CDR3 protein gets one entry after TCRdb re-called the PCR reads with MiXCR. The sample carries around 380,000 distinct CDR3 sequences, roughly 11% recorded once. The sample consisted of PBMCs from the stem cell graft donor, taken from the stem cell graft. These receptors all stem from a human donor who donated a stem cell graft to a child with acute myeloid leukemia. The CDR3 runs from the conserved cysteine through the conserved F or W. The D gene is left open where the match is weak. Not every row has a clone size; where given, it reads once, few, many or a size class.

.,TRBV20-1,TRBJ2-6,many,CSARGSGANVLTF,TGCAGTGCTAGAGGCTCTGGGGCCAACGTCCTGACTTTC
TRBD2,TRBV20-1,TRBJ2-7,.,CSALGLAGRSSYEQYF,TGCAGTGCCCTGGGGCTAGCGGGTAGGAGCTCCTACGAGCAGTACTTC
TRBD1,TRBV4-3,TRBJ2-7,.,CASSQDQTGKSYEQYF,TGCGCCAGCAGCCAAGATCAGACAGGGAAAAGCTACGAGCAGTACTTC
.,TRBV11-3,TRBJ2-1,.,CASSFRGDYNEQFF,TGTGCCAGCAGCTTTAGAGGGGATTACAATGAGCAGTTCTTC
.,TRBV7-9,TRBJ2-6,.,CASRGDRALGANVLTF,TGTGCCAGCAGGGGGGACCGGGCTCTTGGGGCCAACGTCCTGACTTTC
.,TRBV5-1,TRBJ2-3,.,CASSLNALYSRTDTQYF,TGCGCCAGCAGCTTGAATGCCCTCTACAGTCGCACAGATACGCAGTATTTT
TRBD2,TRBV2,TRBJ2-1,.,CASSISVSGSGTEQFF,TGTGCCAGCAGCATATCGGTTAGCGGGAGTGGGACTGAGCAGTTCTTC
TRBD1,TRBV7-9,TRBJ2-3,few,CASSRRTGVLDTQYF,TGTGCCAGCAGCCGCCGGACAGGGGTTTTAGATACGCAGTATTTT
.,TRBV6-1,TRBJ1-1,many,CASSELVQAAEAFF,TGTGCCAGCAGTGAATTGGTTCAGGCGGCTGAAGCTTTCTTT
.,TRBV21-1,TRBJ1-5,few,CASSKYPRGTQHF,TGTGCCAGCAGCAAATACCCCCGGGGGACCCAGCATTTT
TRBD2,TRBV11-2,TRBJ2-4,.,CASSLEKRGSGAIQYF,TGTGCCAGCAGCTTAGAAAAGCGGGGTAGTGGGGCCATTCAGTACTTC
.,TRBV7-2,TRBJ2-5,few,CASSWTEQETQYF,TGTGCCAGCAGCTGGACAGAACAAGAGACCCAGTACTTC
TRBD2,TRBV2,TRBJ2-2,few,CASSELAGVSGELFF,TGTGCCAGCAGTGAGCTAGCGGGTGTTTCCGGGGAGCTGTTTTTT
TRBD2,TRBV6-5,TRBJ2-5,.,CASSYSPLVGGVQETQYF,TGTGCCAGCAGTTACTCACCCTTGGTCGGGGGGGTACAAGAGACCCAGTACTTC
.,TRBV30,TRBJ1-4,.,CAWDLYNEKLFF,TGTGCCTGGGACCTCTATAATGAAAAACTGTTTTTT
.,TRBV6-5,TRBJ2-3,.,CASSYSAGRSTDTQYF,TGTGCCAGCAGTTACTCCGCGGGCCGAAGCACAGATACGCAGTATTTT
TRBD2,TRBV12-3/TRBV12-4,TRBJ2-4,.,CASSPRAGGNIQYF,TGTGCCAGCAGTCCGCGAGCGGGAGGCAACATTCAGTACTTC
.,TRBV20-1,TRBJ2-5,.,CSARDGTQENQYF,TGCAGTGCTCGAGACGGGACACAAGAGAACCAGTACTTC
.,TRBV6-2/TRBV6-3,TRBJ2-7,few,CASSPRLESYEQYF,TGTGCCAGCAGTCCCCGCCTAGAATCCTACGAGCAGTACTTC
TRBD1,TRBV20-1,TRBJ2-3,many,CSARAGQVTDTQYF,TGCAGTGCCAGAGCAGGACAGGTCACAGATACGCAGTATTTT
.,TRBV6-5,TRBJ2-7,.,CASSYSLGGGNEQYF,TGTGCCAGCAGTTACTCGTTGGGTGGGGGGAACGAGCAGTACTTC
.,TRBV6-1,TRBJ2-4,.,CASSLQGAKNIQYF,TGTGCCAGCAGTCTCCAGGGGGCCAAAAACATTCAGTACTTC
.,TRBV27,TRBJ2-7,.,CASSPPVSYEQYF,TGTGCCAGCAGTCCGCCTGTCTCCTACGAGCAGTACTTC
TRBD1,TRBV12-3/TRBV12-4,TRBJ2-3,many,CASSSGQGARDTQYF,TGTGCCAGCAGTTCAGGACAGGGGGCTAGGGATACGCAGTATTTT
.,TRBV29-1,TRBJ2-5,.,CSVRTPGETQYF,TGCAGCGTCCGTACCCCAGGGGAGACCCAGTACTTC
.,TRBV12-3/TRBV12-4,TRBJ2-5,.,CASSLAQGGGRETQYF,TGTGCCAGCAGTTTAGCCCAAGGGGGAGGTCGGGAGACCCAGTACTTC
TRBD1,TRBV19,TRBJ1-5,few,CASSKTGKGNQPQHF,TGTGCCAGTAGTAAGACAGGGAAGGGCAATCAGCCCCAGCATTTT
.,TRBV5-1,TRBJ2-3,.,CASSLEKEFTDTQYF,TGCGCCAGCAGCTTGGAGAAGGAGTTCACAGATACGCAGTATTTT
.,TRBV6-1,TRBJ1-2,many,CASSVTRDPRYGYTF,TGTGCCAGCAGTGTTACCAGGGATCCACGCTATGGCTACACCTTC